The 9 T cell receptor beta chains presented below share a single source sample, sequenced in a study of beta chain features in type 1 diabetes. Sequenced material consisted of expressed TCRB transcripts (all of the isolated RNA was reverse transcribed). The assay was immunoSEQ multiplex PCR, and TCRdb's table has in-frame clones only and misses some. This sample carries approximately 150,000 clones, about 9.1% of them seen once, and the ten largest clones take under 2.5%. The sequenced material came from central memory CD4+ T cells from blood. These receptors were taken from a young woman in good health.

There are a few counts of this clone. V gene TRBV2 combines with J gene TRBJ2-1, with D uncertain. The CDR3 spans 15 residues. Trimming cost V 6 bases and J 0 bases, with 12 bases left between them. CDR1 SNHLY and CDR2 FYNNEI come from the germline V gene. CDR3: CASRRLASSYNEQFF. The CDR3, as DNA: TGTGCCAGCAGACGACTGGCAAGCTCCTACAATGAGCAGTTCTTC.

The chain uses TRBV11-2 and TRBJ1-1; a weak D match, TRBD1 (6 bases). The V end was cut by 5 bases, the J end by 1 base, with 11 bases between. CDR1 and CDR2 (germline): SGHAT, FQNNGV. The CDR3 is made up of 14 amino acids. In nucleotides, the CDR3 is TGTGCCAGCAGCCAACAAGGGGGGAACACTGAAGCTTTCTTT. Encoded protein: CASSQQGGNTEAFF.

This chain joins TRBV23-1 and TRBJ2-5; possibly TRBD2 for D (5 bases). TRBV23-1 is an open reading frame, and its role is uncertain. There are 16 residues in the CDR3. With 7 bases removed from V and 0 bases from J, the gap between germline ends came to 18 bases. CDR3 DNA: TGCGCCAGCACCCACGCCCGGGGTGCCCACCAAGAGACCCAGTACTTC. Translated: CASTHARGAHQETQYF.

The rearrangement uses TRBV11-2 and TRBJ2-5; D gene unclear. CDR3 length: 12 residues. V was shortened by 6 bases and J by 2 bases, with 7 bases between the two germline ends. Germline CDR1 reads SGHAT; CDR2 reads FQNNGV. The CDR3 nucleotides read TGTGCCAGCAGTTTACCTCAAGAGACCCAGTACTTC. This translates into CASSLPQETQYF.

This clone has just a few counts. CDR3 nucleotides: TGTGCCAGCAGTCAGACTAGCGGGAGGGTCAATGAGCAGTTCTTC. Its translation is CASSQTSGRVNEQFF. The chain has TRBV2 and TRBJ2-1, with 14 bases identical to TRBD2. Germline trimming cut 5 bases from V and 6 bases from J; bases unmatched to any gene: 3. CDR1 and CDR2 (germline): SNHLY, FYNNEI. This CDR3 spans 15 amino acids.

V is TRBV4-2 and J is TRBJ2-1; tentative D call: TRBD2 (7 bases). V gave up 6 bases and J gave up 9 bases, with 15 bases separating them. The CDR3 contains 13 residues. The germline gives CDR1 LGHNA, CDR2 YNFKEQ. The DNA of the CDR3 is TGTGCCAGCAGTCCCTCCGGGGGGCCTGAGCAGTTCTTC. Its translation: CASSPSGGPEQFF.

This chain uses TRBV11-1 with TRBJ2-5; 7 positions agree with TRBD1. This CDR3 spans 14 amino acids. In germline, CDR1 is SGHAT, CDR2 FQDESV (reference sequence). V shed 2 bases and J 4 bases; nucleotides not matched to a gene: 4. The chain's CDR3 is CASSLSPGGETQYF. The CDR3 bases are TGTGCCAGCAGCTTATCCCCAGGGGGAGAGACCCAGTACTTC.

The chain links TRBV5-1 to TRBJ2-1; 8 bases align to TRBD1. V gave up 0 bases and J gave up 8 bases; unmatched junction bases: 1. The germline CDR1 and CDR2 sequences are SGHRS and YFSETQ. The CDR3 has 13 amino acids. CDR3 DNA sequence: TGCGCCAGCAGCTTGGGACAGGGGTATGAGCAGTTCTTC. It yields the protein CASSLGQGYEQFF.

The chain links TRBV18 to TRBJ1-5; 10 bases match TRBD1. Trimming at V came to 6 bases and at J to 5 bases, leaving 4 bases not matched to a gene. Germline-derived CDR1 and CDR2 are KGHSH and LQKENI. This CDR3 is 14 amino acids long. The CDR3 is CASSQGQGDQPQHF. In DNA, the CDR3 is TGTGCCAGCTCTCAAGGACAGGGGGATCAGCCCCAGCATTTT.